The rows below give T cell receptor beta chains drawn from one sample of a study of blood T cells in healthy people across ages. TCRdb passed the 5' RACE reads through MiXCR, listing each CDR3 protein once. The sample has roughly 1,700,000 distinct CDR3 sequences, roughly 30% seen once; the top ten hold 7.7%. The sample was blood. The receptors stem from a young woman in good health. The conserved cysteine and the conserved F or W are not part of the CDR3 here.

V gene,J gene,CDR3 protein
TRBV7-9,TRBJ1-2,ASSSQSGKAYGYT
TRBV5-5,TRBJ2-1,ASSFSTGPKHNEQF
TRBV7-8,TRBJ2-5,ASSSMRTGGFQETQY
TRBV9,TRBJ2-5,ASSVDGGNQETQY
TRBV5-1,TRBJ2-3,ASSLSGPITDTQY
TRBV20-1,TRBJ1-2,SASSGANYGYT
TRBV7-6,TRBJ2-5,ASSPLGPQETQY
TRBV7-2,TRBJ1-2,ASSFPGGGYGYT
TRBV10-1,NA,ASSETSGSHEQY
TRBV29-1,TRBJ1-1,SVQGGVNTEAF
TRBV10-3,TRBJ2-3,AISRTGSADTQY
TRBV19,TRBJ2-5,ASSVVLAGVVTRY
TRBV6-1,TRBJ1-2,ASSEAPHGSLRSGGYYGYT
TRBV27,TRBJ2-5,ASSSTLRGETQY
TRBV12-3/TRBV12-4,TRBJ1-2,ASSRSPNYGYT
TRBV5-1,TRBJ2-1,ASSQRDTSSYNEQF
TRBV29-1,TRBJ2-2,SVGAGANTGELF
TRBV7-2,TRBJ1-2,ASSDRPGGVVRGYT
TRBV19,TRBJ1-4,ASSTGQGADKLF
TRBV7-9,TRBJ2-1,ASSLPPRLAGGRGEQF
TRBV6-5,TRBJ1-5,ASSYESNQPQH
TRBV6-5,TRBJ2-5,ASSQPGTAKETQY
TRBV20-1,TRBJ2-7,SARVPTGGTSYEQY
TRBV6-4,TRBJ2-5,ASEGVAGGRQETQY
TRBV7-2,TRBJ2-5,ASSPGSLKTQY
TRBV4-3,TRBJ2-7,ASSRSQGNEQY
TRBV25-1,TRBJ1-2,ASSGLGGTGTGVYGYT
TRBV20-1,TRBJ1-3,SARYSLSGNTIY
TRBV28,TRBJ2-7,ASSSRGLGSEQY
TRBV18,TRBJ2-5,ASSPLLTGIQETQY
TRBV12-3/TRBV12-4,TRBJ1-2,ASSPATPRVGVNYGYT
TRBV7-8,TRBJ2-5,ASSRGRSPGEQY
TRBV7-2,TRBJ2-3,ASSETSGTSTDTQY
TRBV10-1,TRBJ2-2,ASSVSLTRGTGELF
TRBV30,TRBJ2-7,AWRRPGTGEYEQY
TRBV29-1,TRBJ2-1,SVEDPNRGGYNEQF
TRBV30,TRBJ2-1,APRLAESYNEQF
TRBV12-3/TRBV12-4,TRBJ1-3,AWGFWGYGNTIY
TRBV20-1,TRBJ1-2,SASFSGGYT
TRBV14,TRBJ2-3,ASSQGSLRGTDTQY
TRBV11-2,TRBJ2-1,ASSLVPGGLRNEQF
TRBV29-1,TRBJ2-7,SFRDRAREQY
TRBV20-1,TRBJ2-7,SASRDPFQEQY
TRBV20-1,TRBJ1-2,SVRDPPRDYGYT
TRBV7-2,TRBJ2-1,ASSSTGSGVDEQF
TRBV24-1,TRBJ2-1,ATSDPGQPIPYNEQF
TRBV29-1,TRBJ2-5,SVYLRDRAMLEQY
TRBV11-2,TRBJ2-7,ASSLESASVYEQY